These 13 T cell receptor beta chains came from one sample sequenced in a study of blood T cell repertoires in COVID-19. This table comes from immunoSEQ multiplex PCR, and its TCRdb copy is limited to in-frame clones, with some not included. Among approximately 350,000 clones listed, approximately 82% were seen once. Sequencing input: peripheral blood. These receptors were obtained from a man aged 25 to 40 with active or convalescent COVID-19.

V and J are TRBV19 and TRBJ1-1; D is undetermined. Germline values: CDR1 LNHDA, CDR2 SQIVND (reference sequence). This CDR3 has 14 amino acids. V was pared by 1 base and J by 5 bases, with 11 bases between. The CDR3 region has the DNA TGTGCCAGTAGTATAGTGGAGGGCGGGACTGAAGCTTTCTTT. Its translation is CASSIVEGGTEAFF.

The chain joins TRBV30 to TRBJ1-5; TRBD1 matches 8 bases. Germline lookup yields CDR1 GTSNPN and CDR2 SVGIG (reference sequence). Trimming at V came to 5 bases and at J to 7 bases, leaving 7 bases not matched to a gene. The CDR3 sequence is 13 residues long. CDR3 protein: CAWSGGEGQPQHF. Written as DNA, the CDR3 is TGTGCCTGGTCAGGGGGCGAGGGGCAGCCCCAGCATTTT.

In its sample, this clone was seen a few times. The rearrangement links TRBV19 to TRBJ2-7; maybe TRBD2 (5 bases). Germline CDR1 and CDR2: LNHDA and SQIVND (reference sequence). V lost 6 bases, J lost 3 bases, and 15 bases lay in between. This CDR3 contains 14 residues. The CDR3 DNA follows: TGTGCCAGTAGACCCCGGACTGAGGTCTACGAGCAGTACTTC. This encodes CASRPRTEVYEQYF.

The rearrangement joins TRBV6-5 to TRBJ1-2; 8 bases fit TRBD1. In germline, CDR1 is MNHEY, CDR2 SVGAGI. The CDR3 has 16 residues. Losses at the gene ends were 0 bases for V and 4 bases for J; bases not matched to a gene: 7. The CDR3 loop is CASSYSSGQDLYGYTF. The CDR3, as DNA: TGTGCCAGCAGTTACTCGTCGGGACAGGACCTCTATGGCTACACCTTC.

This clone was seen just once. The genes are TRBV19 and TRBJ1-2; the D is unclear. CDR3 length: 14 residues. Between the trimmed V and J ends, which lost 10 bases and 6 bases, there was a span of 21 bases. Germline V gene data show CDR1 as LNHDA and CDR2 as SQIVND (reference sequence). In nucleotides, the CDR3 is TGTGCCACCTCGAGAGGTGGCACCGGGGATGGCTACACCTTC. Protein product: CATSRGGTGDGYTF.

The J gene is TRBJ2-5, the V gene TRBV7-2; 9 nucleotides align to TRBD1. Trimming took 2 bases from V and 4 from J; bases not matched to a gene: 5. CDR3 length: 15 residues. Germline V gene lookup returns CDR1 SGHTA and CDR2 FQGNSA. CDR3 amino acids: CASSLWTGVGETQYF. CDR3 coding DNA: TGTGCCAGCAGCTTATGGACAGGGGTAGGAGAGACCCAGTACTTC.

V gene TRBV30 combines with J gene TRBJ2-2, with D possibly matching TRBD1 (5 bases). Germline CDR1 GTSNPN, CDR2 SVGIG (reference sequence). V was cut by 0 bases and J by 1 base, with 12 bases left in between. The CDR3 contains 16 residues. The CDR3 protein is CAWSVLRGQNTGELFF. In DNA form, the CDR3 reads TGTGCCTGGAGTGTATTAAGGGGTCAGAACACCGGGGAGCTGTTTTTT.

The rearrangement joins TRBV28 to TRBJ1-2, with D possibly TRBD1 on 6 matching bases. The CDR3 has 14 amino acids. In germline, CDR1 is MDHEN, CDR2 SYDVKM. V was clipped by 7 bases and J by 0 bases, with 12 bases between them. The CDR3 region is CASIEQGPNYGYTF. In nucleotides, the CDR3 is TGTGCCAGCATCGAACAGGGTCCTAACTATGGCTACACCTTC.

The chain has TRBV11-3 and TRBJ2-2, with 8 bases matching TRBD2. The CDR3 covers 15 residues. V lost 8 bases, J lost 4 bases, and 9 bases stayed unmatched. Per germline, CDR1 SGHNT and CDR2 YENEEA. The CDR3 sequence is CASARGLAGTGELFF. CDR3 nucleotide sequence: TGTGCCAGCGCGAGGGGCCTAGCGGGCACCGGGGAGCTGTTTTTT. The complete variable domain, with remaining parts taken from reference TRBV11-3 and TRBJ2-2, reads EAGVVQSPRYKIIEKKQPVAFWCNPISGHNTLYWYLQNLGQGPELLIRYENEEAVDDSQLPKDRFSAERLKGVDSTLKIQPAELGDSAVYLCASARGLAGTGELFFGEGSRLTVL.

The rearrangement uses TRBV11-3 and TRBJ2-1; D ambiguous. Trimming cost V 8 bases and J 10 bases, with 15 bases left between them. There are 12 residues in the CDR3. The germline gives CDR1 SGHNT, CDR2 YENEEA. CDR3 protein: CASAPSDSEQFF. DNA of the CDR3: TGTGCCAGCGCCCCCTCTGACTCAGAGCAGTTCTTC.

V is TRBV11-2 and J is TRBJ1-1; tentatively, D is TRBD1 (5 bases). The CDR3 contains 16 residues. V was shortened by 3 bases and J by 9 bases, with 23 bases between the two germline ends. Germline values: CDR1 SGHAT, CDR2 FQNNGV. The CDR3 sequence is CASSFPSWPLAGQAFF. DNA for the CDR3: TGTGCCAGCAGCTTCCCGTCCTGGCCGCTTGCGGGGCAAGCTTTCTTT. Full variable domain (missing parts from reference TRBV11-2 and TRBJ1-1): EAGVAQSPRYKIIEKRQSVAFWCNPISGHATLYWYQQILGQGPKLLIQFQNNGVVDDSQLPKDRFSAERLKGVDSTLKIQPAKLEDSAVYLCASSFPSWPLAGQAFFGQGTRLTVV.

The chain is built from TRBV6-2 or TRBV6-3 and TRBJ1-2; D unclear. CDR3 length: 12 residues. V dropped 2 bases and J dropped 3 bases, with 4 bases sitting between them. Germline V CDR1 and CDR2: MNHEY, SVGEGT. CDR3 sequence reads: CASSYGHYGYTF. The DNA of the CDR3 is TGTGCCAGCAGTTACGGCCACTATGGCTACACCTTC.

The chain joins TRBV6-1 to TRBJ1-1; D unclear. The CDR3 is 13 amino acids. V lost 2 bases and J 1 base, leaving 5 bases between the germline ends. Germline lookup yields CDR1 MNHNS and CDR2 SASEGT. The CDR3 bases are TGTGCCAGCAGTGAACATAGGAACACTGAAGCTTTCTTT. Translated, it gives CASSEHRNTEAFF.